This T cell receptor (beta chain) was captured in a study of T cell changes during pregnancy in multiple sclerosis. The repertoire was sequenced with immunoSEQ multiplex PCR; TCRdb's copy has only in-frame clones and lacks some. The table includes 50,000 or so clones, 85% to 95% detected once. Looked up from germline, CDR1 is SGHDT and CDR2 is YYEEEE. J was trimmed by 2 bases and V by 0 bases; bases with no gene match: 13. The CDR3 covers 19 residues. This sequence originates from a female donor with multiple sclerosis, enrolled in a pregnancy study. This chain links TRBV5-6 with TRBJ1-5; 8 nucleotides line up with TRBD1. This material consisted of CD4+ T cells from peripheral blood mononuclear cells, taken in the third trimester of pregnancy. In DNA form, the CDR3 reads TGTGCCAGCAGCTTGGGCAGGGGGCTTAATTTTATTGGCAATCAGCCCCAGCATTTT. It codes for CASSLGRGLNFIGNQPQHF.